These 9 T cell receptor beta chains were all obtained from the same sample, sequenced in a study of T cell responses to AZD1222 COVID-19 vaccine. Libraries were prepared by immunoSEQ multiplex PCR; TCRdb keeps only in-frame clonotypes and omits some of them. The sample contains under 150,000 clones, about 90% of which appear only once. The sequenced sample was peripheral blood, obtained 28 days after the second AZD1222 dose. The receptors here all came from an adult who received the AZD1222 COVID-19 vaccine.

This chain connects TRBV7-9 to TRBJ1-1; TRBD1 is a possible D gene (6 bases). Germline CDR1 is SEHNR and CDR2 is FQNEAQ (reference sequence). V was cut by 3 bases and J by 8 bases, with 10 bases left in between. The CDR3 spans 12 residues. The CDR3 loop reads CASSFGQGEAFF. The DNA of the CDR3 is TGTGCCAGCAGCTTTGGGCAGGGGGAAGCTTTCTTT.

V is TRBV7-9 and J is TRBJ1-1, with TRBD1 identical over 9 bases. With 5 bases clipped from V and 0 bases from J, the junction kept 4 bases outside the gene matches. The CDR3 is 15 amino acids. Germline values: CDR1 SEHNR, CDR2 FQNEAQ (reference sequence). The chain's CDR3 is CASSRTGVVNTEAFF. The CDR3 nucleotides are TGTGCCAGCAGCAGGACAGGGGTTGTGAACACTGAAGCTTTCTTT.

This clone was observed once. The J gene is TRBJ2-5, the V gene TRBV2; TRBD2 aligns across 10 bases. The CDR3 totals 15 residues. The V segment lost 5 bases and the J segment 5 bases; nucleotides outside the gene matches: 8. The germline gives CDR1 SNHLY, CDR2 FYNNEI. The CDR3 sequence is CASSPPSGRWETQYF. CDR3 sequence (DNA): TGTGCCAGCAGTCCCCCTAGCGGGAGATGGGAGACCCAGTACTTC.

The chain couples TRBV4-1 to TRBJ2-1; TRBD2 might be the D (5 bases). The CDR3 runs 16 residues. The V gene lost 4 bases and the J gene lost 7 bases, with 20 bases spanning the gap. Germline loops: CDR1 MGHRA, CDR2 YSYEKL. The CDR3 DNA is TGCGCCAGCAGCCCGCAAGCGGTTCATCGAGTGAATGAGCAGTTCTTC. Translated, it gives CASSPQAVHRVNEQFF.

J is TRBJ2-1 and V is TRBV18; the D is unclear. This CDR3 is 10 amino acids long. V lost 2 bases and J lost 7, with 0 bases in between. CDR1 is KGHSH and CDR2 is LQKENI in the germline V gene. Here the CDR3 reads CASSPNEQFF. DNA of the CDR3: TGTGCCAGCTCACCAAATGAGCAGTTCTTC.

The rearrangement uses TRBV13 and TRBJ1-2; D perhaps matches TRBD1 (5 bases). The ends were cut back, 0 bases at V and 4 bases at J, with 9 bases in the middle. This CDR3 spans 14 amino acids. The germline V gene encodes CDR1 PRHDT and CDR2 FYEKMQ (reference sequence). CDR3 nucleotide sequence: TGTGCCAGCAGCTTAGGGGGGGGAACCTATGGCTACACCTTC. Translating gives CASSLGGGTYGYTF.

The rearrangement links TRBV30 to TRBJ1-6; D is possibly TRBD1 (6 bases). This CDR3 has 13 residues. CDR1 is GTSNPN, CDR2 SVGIG, per germline (reference sequence). Between the trimmed V and J ends, which lost 2 bases and 9 bases, there was a span of 11 bases. The CDR3 here is CAWSNRAPSPLHF. In DNA form, the CDR3 reads TGTGCCTGGAGTAACAGGGCGCCTTCACCCCTCCACTTT.

V and J are TRBV5-4 and TRBJ1-2; D remains ambiguous. CDR1 SGHNT and CDR2 YYREEE come from the germline V gene (reference sequence). V was clipped by 2 bases and J by 3 bases, with 5 bases between them. This CDR3 region has 12 residues. The CDR3 bases are TGTGCCAGCAGCTTCGGGGACTATGGCTACACCTTC. This sequence encodes CASSFGDYGYTF.

The rearrangement joins TRBV6-4 to TRBJ1-2; D not certain. Between the trimmed V and J ends, which lost 5 bases and 4 bases, there was a span of 14 bases. There are 14 residues in the CDR3. Germline-derived CDR1 and CDR2 are MRHNA and SNTAGT. In DNA, the CDR3 is TGTGCCAGCAGTATTAACACCGGGAGCTATGGCTACACCTTC. This codes for CASSINTGSYGYTF.